A single sample is the source of the 22 T cell receptor beta chains below, sequenced in a study of cytomegalovirus exposure and HLA in healthy donors. Method: immunoSEQ multiplex PCR; TCRdb's copy keeps in-frame clones and lacks some. The data contain under 150,000 clones, about 88% of them singletons. Specimen: PBMCs. These receptor sequences come from a man between 18 and 29 years old in good health and CMV-seropositive.

This clone was detected a few times. The V gene is TRBV19, the J gene TRBJ1-1; D uncertain. The CDR3 spans 15 residues. Germline loops: CDR1 LNHDA, CDR2 SQIVND (reference sequence). Trimming shortened V by 8 bases and J by 0 bases, and 16 bases separated the two germline ends. CDR3 DNA: TGTGCCAGTCTGCCGAGCGGGAGCATGAACACTGAAGCTTTCTTT. Its protein is CASLPSGSMNTEAFF.

The chain recombines TRBV7-3 with TRBJ2-3; unclear D gene. The germline V and J ends were trimmed by 4 bases and 0 bases, with 5 bases remaining between them. The CDR3 has 13 residues. In germline, CDR1 is SGHTA, CDR2 FQGTGA. The CDR3 is CASSWSSTDTQYF. The DNA of the CDR3 is TGTGCCAGCAGCTGGAGTAGCACAGATACGCAGTATTTT.

The J gene is TRBJ2-3, the V gene TRBV2; no clear D gene. The CDR3 totals 13 residues. Looked up from germline, CDR1 is SNHLY and CDR2 is FYNNEI. V lost 4 bases to trimming and J lost 4 bases, with 9 bases between them. CDR3 in amino acids: CASSAEVSDTQYF. The DNA of the CDR3 is TGTGCCAGCAGTGCTGAGGTTTCAGATACGCAGTATTTT.

This CDR3 reads CASSHTAGFPEAFF. As DNA, the CDR3 is TGTGCCAGCAGCCATACCGCAGGGTTTCCTGAAGCTTTCTTT. The chain has TRBV7-9 and TRBJ1-1; possibly TRBD1 for D (5 bases). Germline values: CDR1 SEHNR, CDR2 FQNEAQ (reference sequence). This CDR3 comprises 14 residues. V dropped 5 bases and J dropped 6 bases, with 16 bases sitting between them.

This chain links TRBV5-1 with TRBJ2-2; TRBD2 matches 9 bases. Germline lookup yields CDR1 SGHRS and CDR2 YFSETQ. This CDR3 comprises 15 residues. Losses at the gene ends were 2 bases for V and 6 bases for J; bases not matched to a gene: 5. The CDR3 DNA reads TGCGCCAGCAGCTTTCTTAGCGGGAGAGCCGGGGAGCTGTTTTTT. Translated: CASSFLSGRAGELFF.

This clone came up a few times. This rearrangement joins TRBV5-1 to TRBJ1-1; D not resolved. The CDR3 extends over 13 amino acids. V was trimmed by 0 bases and J by 1 base, leaving 4 bases between them. Looked up from germline, CDR1 is SGHRS and CDR2 is YFSETQ. CDR3 residues: CASSLDRNTEAFF. Here the CDR3 DNA reads TGCGCCAGCAGCTTGGACAGGAACACTGAAGCTTTCTTT.

This rearrangement joins TRBV29-1 to TRBJ2-7; 7 bases are a match to TRBD1. CDR1 and CDR2 (germline): SQVTM, ANQGSEA. V dropped 3 bases and J dropped 1; count of bases not matched to a gene: 6. This CDR3 spans 14 amino acids. The CDR3 loop is CSVDHRGESYEQYF. Written as DNA, the CDR3 is TGCAGCGTTGACCACAGGGGAGAGTCCTACGAGCAGTACTTC.

A note on this clone: The sample contains more than one DNA sequence encoding this CDR3. This sequence joins TRBV27 and TRBJ1-1, with 7 bases that match TRBD1. The V gene end was trimmed by 0 bases and the J gene end by 6 bases; junction bases not matched to a gene: 4. CDR3 length: 14 amino acids. Germline V lookup: CDR1 MNHEY, CDR2 SMNVEV (reference sequence). This CDR3 is CASSLSGGKAEAFF. For the CDR3, the DNA is TGTGCCAGCAGTTTATCAGGGGGCAAGGCTGAAGCTTTCTTT.

The chain couples TRBV18 to TRBJ2-7, with TRBD1 matching 9 bases. This CDR3 has 14 amino acids. The V gene's germline CDR1 is KGHSH and CDR2 LQKENI. V shed 0 bases and J 5 bases; nucleotides not matched to a gene: 2. CDR3 region: CASSPPGQGHEQYF. The CDR3 nucleotides read TGTGCCAGCTCACCACCGGGACAGGGCCACGAGCAGTACTTC.

This chain links TRBV29-1 with TRBJ1-4; 7 bases are a match to TRBD1. Germline CDR1 SQVTM, CDR2 ANQGSEA. Germline trimming cut 3 bases from V and 8 bases from J; bases unmatched to any gene: 6. CDR3 length: 13 amino acids. The chain's CDR3 is CSVEQGGAEKLFF. CDR3 coding DNA: TGCAGCGTTGAGCAGGGGGGTGCGGAAAAACTGTTTTTT. The whole variable domain, filled in from reference TRBV29-1 and TRBJ1-4, reads SAVISQKPSRDICQRGTSLTIQCQVDSQVTMMFWYRQQPGQSLTLIATANQGSEATYESGFVIDKFPISRPNLTFSTLTVSNMSPEDSSIYLCSVEQGGAEKLFFGSGTQLSVL.

The chain combines TRBV11-2 with TRBJ2-1; D not certain. Germline V gene data show CDR1 as SGHAT and CDR2 as FQNNGV. Trimming cost V 5 bases and J 0 bases, with 11 bases left between them. This CDR3 is 15 amino acids long. CDR3 sequence reads: CASSPFVSSYNEQFF. The CDR3 nucleotides read TGTGCCAGCAGCCCCTTTGTGAGCTCCTACAATGAGCAGTTCTTC.

V usage is TRBV9 and J usage is TRBJ2-3; 9 bases are a match to TRBD1. CDR1 and CDR2 (germline): SGDLS, YYNGEE. The CDR3 length is 17 residues. V lost 3 bases, J lost 2 bases, and 10 bases stayed unmatched. In DNA form, the CDR3 reads TGTGCCAGCAGCGACCCTACAGGGGGCAAAAACACAGATACGCAGTATTTT. The encoded protein is CASSDPTGGKNTDTQYF.

The chain joins TRBV6-6 to TRBJ2-7; 9 bases fit TRBD2. V lost 8 bases and J lost 3; bases outside the gene matches: 5. Germline lookup yields CDR1 MNHNY and CDR2 SVGAGI (reference sequence). This CDR3 spans 13 amino acids. CDR3: CASSGTSFYEQYF. The CDR3 DNA sequence: TGTGCCAGCTCCGGGACTAGCTTCTACGAGCAGTACTTC.

This clone was detected only a few times. This sequence joins TRBV6-5 and TRBJ2-3; D unresolved. This CDR3 is 14 amino acids long. The V gene lost 0 bases and the J gene lost 3 bases, with 7 bases spanning the gap. Per germline, CDR1 MNHEY and CDR2 SVGAGI. The CDR3: CASSYSGGTDTQYF. The CDR3 nucleotides are TGTGCCAGCAGTTACTCCGGCGGAACAGATACGCAGTATTTT.

This chain connects TRBV5-4 to TRBJ1-5; D is unresolved. The CDR3 has 14 residues. V gave up 0 bases and J gave up 1 base, with 5 bases separating them. In germline, CDR1 is SGHNT, CDR2 YYREEE (reference sequence). The CDR3 nucleotides read TGTGCCAGCAGCTTGGCGTCGAGCAATCAGCCCCAGCATTTT. Translation gives CASSLASSNQPQHF. Full variable domain (outside the CDR3, taken from reference TRBV5-4 and TRBJ1-5): ETGVTQSPTHLIKTRGQQVTLRCSSQSGHNTVSWYQQALGQGPQFIFQYYREEENGRGNFPPRFSGLQFPNYSSELNVNALELDDSALYLCASSLASSNQPQHFGDGTRLSIL.

This chain uses TRBV14 with TRBJ1-4, with 8 bases lining up with TRBD1. CDR3 size: 14 residues. Trimming at V came to 2 bases and at J to 6 bases, leaving 2 bases not matched to a gene. Germline V gives CDR1 SGHDN, CDR2 FVKESK. DNA for the CDR3: TGTGCCAGCAGCCAAACAGGGGGGTATGAAAAACTGTTTTTT. It codes for CASSQTGGYEKLFF. The entire variable domain, with the rest obtained from reference TRBV14 and TRBJ1-4, is as follows: EAGVTQFPSHSVIEKGQTVTLRCDPISGHDNLYWYRRVMGKEIKFLLHFVKESKQDESGMPNNRFLAERTGGTYSTLKVQPAELEDSGVYFCASSQTGGYEKLFFGSGTQLSVL.

The genes are TRBV5-3 and TRBJ1-4; D not certain. TRBV5-3 is marked as an open reading frame, function uncertain. V was cut by 1 base and J by 4 bases, with 8 bases left in between. The CDR3 is 14 amino acids. Here the CDR3 reads CARSLTRVNEKLFF. For the CDR3, the DNA is TGTGCCAGAAGCTTGACCCGGGTTAATGAAAAACTGTTTTTT.

The CDR3 spells CASSPAAGWTYQPQHF. In DNA form, the CDR3 reads TGTGCCAGCAGTCCCGCCGCGGGGTGGACCTATCAGCCCCAGCATTTT. The chain uses TRBV28 and TRBJ1-5; D is uncertain. Trimming cost V 5 bases and J 5 bases, with 19 bases left between them. Germline V gene lookup returns CDR1 MDHEN and CDR2 SYDVKM. The CDR3 totals 16 residues.

The chain employs TRBV6-1 and TRBJ2-1, with D possibly being TRBD2 (6 bases). V was pared by 1 base and J by 8 bases, with 15 bases between. The CDR3 has 15 amino acids. CDR1 MNHNS and CDR2 SASEGT come from the germline V gene. The DNA for the CDR3 is TGTGCCAGCAGTGAAGGACTAGTAAACTTCCATGAGCAGTTCTTC. Translating gives CASSEGLVNFHEQFF.

This clone was recorded once. The gene calls are TRBV6-1 and TRBJ1-3; possible D gene TRBD1, 6 bases. Germline assignment: CDR1 MNHNS and CDR2 SASEGT. The CDR3 is made up of 16 amino acids. V lost 3 bases and J 0 bases, leaving 12 bases between the germline ends. The CDR3 DNA is TGTGCCAGCAGTGAGACAGGCACCCACTCTGGAAACACCATATATTTT. Its protein is CASSETGTHSGNTIYF.

V gene TRBV6-6 combines with J gene TRBJ1-1; D is undetermined. The CDR3 is 12 amino acids. Germline V gives CDR1 MNHNY, CDR2 SVGAGI (reference sequence). V was trimmed by 3 bases and J by 11 bases, leaving 13 bases between them. DNA for the CDR3: TGTGCCAGCAGTTATGAGGCTGTAAATGCTTTCTTT. It translates to CASSYEAVNAFF.

The chain employs TRBV10-1 and TRBJ2-5; D is possibly TRBD2 (6 bases). CDR1 WNHNN and CDR2 SYGVQD come from the germline V gene (reference sequence). Trimming stripped 8 bases from V and 5 bases from J, with 15 bases between. This CDR3 has 13 amino acids. CDR3 in DNA: TGCGCCAGCGCTTCGGTGGCGGGGGAGACCCAGTACTTC. It translates to CASASVAGETQYF.